Below, 14 T cell receptor beta chains from the same sample are listed, as sequenced in a study of shared T cell receptors in the human thymus. Using immunoSEQ multiplex PCR, the repertoire was profiled, and TCRdb retains in-frame clones only, with some absent. The sample includes approximately 490,000 clones, 78% of them seen just once. The same sample was also used in a study of human thymus T cells.

The sequenced sample was thymocytes. Receptors were obtained from a boy in the first two years of life with a congenital heart defect.

V usage is TRBV5-6 and J usage is TRBJ1-2; D gene uncertain. Germline V gene data show CDR1 as SGHDT and CDR2 as YYEEEE. V lost 4 bases and J lost 8, with 15 bases in between. The CDR3 has 13 amino acids. Here the CDR3 reads CASSRGGWYGYTF. Here the CDR3 DNA reads TGTGCCAGCAGCCGCGGAGGGTGGTACGGCTACACCTTC.

This clone has just a few counts. This chain uses TRBV28 with TRBJ2-7; 8 bases are a match to TRBD1. Germline values: CDR1 MDHEN, CDR2 SYDVKM. This CDR3 is built from 14 residues. Trimming removed 3 bases from V and 3 bases from J; junction bases left unmatched: 4. CDR3 region: CASSFRTGIYEQYF. CDR3 coding DNA: TGTGCCAGCAGTTTCAGGACAGGGATCTACGAGCAGTACTTC.

J is TRBJ2-7 and V is TRBV10-3; 7 positions match TRBD2. The CDR3 contains 13 residues. Unmatched junction bases numbered 2, after V lost 4 bases and J lost 2 bases. Germline CDR1 and CDR2: ENHRY and SYGVKD. CDR3 sequence (DNA): TGTGCCATCAGTGCAGGGACTACCTACGAGCAGTACTTC. Translating gives CAISAGTTYEQYF.

The chain joins TRBV28 to TRBJ1-5, with 9 positions matching TRBD1. The V and J ends lost 2 bases and 6 bases, in that order; junction bases with no gene match: 5. Germline V CDR1 and CDR2: MDHEN, SYDVKM. CDR3 length: 15 residues. The CDR3: CASSLVDRGFQPQHF. The CDR3 nucleotides read TGTGCCAGCAGTTTAGTGGACAGGGGCTTTCAGCCCCAGCATTTT.

This clone occurred once. The rearrangement links TRBV4-2 to TRBJ2-1, with unresolved D. V lost 1 base, J lost 0 bases, and 13 bases lay in between. Germline CDR1 reads LGHNA; CDR2 reads YNFKEQ. The CDR3 is 17 amino acids. Here the CDR3 reads CASSQVVRPSSYNEQFF. In DNA, the CDR3 is TGTGCCAGCAGCCAAGTTGTGCGCCCGAGCTCCTACAATGAGCAGTTCTTC.

This chain's CDR3 is CASSQDLGQGTTGELFF. The CDR3 DNA reads as TGCGCCAGCAGCCAAGATCTCGGACAGGGGACCACCGGGGAGCTGTTTTTT. This chain connects TRBV4-3 to TRBJ2-2; 9 bases map to TRBD1. The germline V gene has CDR1 LGHNA and CDR2 YSLEER. The CDR3 consists of 17 residues. J was trimmed by 4 bases and V by 0 bases; bases with no gene match: 6.

CDR3 region: CASSLRVTGTHSNQPQHF. The CDR3 region has the DNA TGTGCCAGCAGTTTAAGGGTGACAGGGACGCATAGCAATCAGCCCCAGCATTTT. The chain recombines TRBV27 with TRBJ1-5; 7 positions match TRBD1. Per the germline V gene, CDR1 is MNHEY and CDR2 is SMNVEV (reference sequence). The ends lost 2 bases at V and 0 bases at J; junction bases unmatched: 10. This CDR3 comprises 18 residues.

The gene calls are TRBV10-3 and TRBJ1-2; TRBD1 is a possible D gene (5 bases). Trimming shortened V by 2 bases and J by 10 bases, and 8 bases separated the two germline ends. Germline V gene lookup returns CDR1 ENHRY and CDR2 SYGVKD. There are 11 residues in the CDR3. CDR3 DNA: TGTGCCATCAGTGAGGGCAGGGACTACACCTTC. It is translated as CAISEGRDYTF.

The CDR3 loop reads CASSIPPGWQLFF. CDR3 in DNA: TGTGCCAGCAGCATACCTCCAGGGTGGCAACTGTTTTTT. The gene calls are TRBV7-9 and TRBJ1-4, with D possibly matching TRBD1 (5 bases). The V end lost 5 bases, the J end lost 12 bases, and 16 bases lay between the germline ends. The CDR3 runs 13 residues. Germline V gene sequence: CDR1 SEHNR, CDR2 FQNEAQ (reference sequence).

The chain recombines TRBV27 with TRBJ2-1; D gene unclear. V shed 4 bases and J shed 8 bases, with 9 bases lying between them. The CDR3 length is 12 residues. CDR1 is MNHEY, CDR2 SMNVEV, per germline (reference sequence). The CDR3 region is CASSSPCDEQFF. The CDR3, as DNA: TGTGCCAGCAGTTCCCCTTGCGATGAGCAGTTCTTC.

The count of this clone is one. This chain links TRBV5-6 with TRBJ2-5, with 12 bases fitting TRBD2. V lost 4 bases and J lost 7; bases outside the gene matches: 5. This CDR3 spans 14 amino acids. Germline CDR1 SGHDT, CDR2 YYEEEE. The CDR3 loop is CASSTGLAGLTQYF. The CDR3 DNA sequence: TGTGCCAGCAGCACGGGACTAGCGGGCCTGACCCAGTACTTC.

This chain uses TRBV7-2 with TRBJ1-5; D is perhaps TRBD1 (6 bases). The CDR3 runs to 19 residues. The ends were cut back, 5 bases at V and 2 bases at J, with 25 bases in the middle. The germline V gene has CDR1 SGHTA and CDR2 FQGNSA. The CDR3 DNA sequence: TGTGCCAGCAGCGCCCACAGGGTTCGACCTCCTTATGGCAATCAGCCCCAGCATTTT. Translated, it gives CASSAHRVRPPYGNQPQHF. The full variable domain, with the rest looked up from reference TRBV7-2 and TRBJ1-5, is GAGVSQSPSNKVTEKGKDVELRCDPISGHTALYWYRQSLGQGLEFLIYFQGNSAPDKSGLPSDRFSAERTGGSVSTLTIQRTQQEDSAVYLCASSAHRVRPPYGNQPQHFGDGTRLSIL.

The CDR3 protein is CAISGPGRGSYEQYF. Here the CDR3 DNA reads TGTGCCATCAGTGGGCCCGGGAGGGGGTCCTACGAGCAGTACTTC. This chain joins TRBV10-3 and TRBJ2-7; 8 nucleotides match TRBD2. The CDR3 sequence is 15 residues long. The V segment lost 4 bases and the J segment 1 base; nucleotides outside the gene matches: 6. Germline CDR1 ENHRY, CDR2 SYGVKD.

This clone has just one count. The chain links TRBV5-1 to TRBJ2-7, with TRBD1 matching over 7 bases. With 0 bases clipped from V and 9 bases from J, the junction kept 0 bases outside the gene matches. Germline V gene lookup returns CDR1 SGHRS and CDR2 YFSETQ. The CDR3 is 11 amino acids. For the CDR3, the DNA is TGCGCCAGCAGCTTGGAGGGGGCGCAGTACTTC. Amino acid sequence: CASSLEGAQYF.